Presented here are 30 T cell receptor beta chains from one specimen sequenced in a study of beta chain features in type 1 diabetes. Every isolated RNA sample was fully reverse transcribed, so sequencing captured expressed TCRB transcripts. Assay: immunoSEQ multiplex PCR; the TCRdb copy retains only in-frame clones and omits some. Seen here are 600,000 to 650,000 clones, about a sixth observed once, and the top ten hold approximately 0.099%. Sequenced: naive CD4+ T cells from blood. These receptors came from a man aged 18 to 29 in good health.

This clone was recorded a few times. The V gene is TRBV25-1, the J gene TRBJ2-1, with a weak D call TRBD1 (6 bases). Germline V lookup: CDR1 MGHDK, CDR2 SYGVNS. V lost 7 bases to trimming and J lost 4 bases, with 17 bases between them. The CDR3 is 15 residues long. This CDR3 is CASTLGQPTYNEQFF. The CDR3 DNA reads as TGTGCCAGCACCCTCGGACAGCCTACATACAATGAGCAGTTCTTC.

The rearrangement uses TRBV28 and TRBJ2-1; D is unresolved. Germline values: CDR1 MDHEN, CDR2 SYDVKM. Trimming pared 7 bases from V and 0 bases from J, leaving 7 bases between. The CDR3 loop spans 13 amino acids. In DNA form, the CDR3 reads TGTGCCAGCATTCCGAGCTCCTACAATGAGCAGTTCTTC. Translation: CASIPSSYNEQFF.

The V and J genes are TRBV7-2 and TRBJ1-1, with a possible D match to TRBD1 (6 bases). CDR3 length: 14 amino acids. Germline CDR1 SGHTA, CDR2 FQGNSA. V dropped 5 bases and J dropped 1 base, with 11 bases sitting between them. The CDR3 DNA sequence: TGTGCCAGCAGCCCACAGGGTACGAACACTGAAGCTTTCTTT. Translated: CASSPQGTNTEAFF.

J is TRBJ1-2 and V is TRBV5-1; TRBD1 matches 7 bases. Germline V gene lookup returns CDR1 SGHRS and CDR2 YFSETQ. After removal of 4 bases from V and 9 bases from J, the junction contained 9 bases not matched to a gene. The length of the CDR3 is 13 residues. CDR3 in amino acids: CASSPLPQGRYTF. The DNA for the CDR3 is TGCGCCAGCAGCCCCCTACCACAGGGGCGCTACACCTTC. Filled out from reference TRBV5-1 and TRBJ1-2, the complete variable domain reads KAGVTQTPRYLIKTRGQQVTLSCSPISGHRSVSWYQQTPGQGLQFLFEYFSETQRNKGNFPGRFSGRQFSNSRSEMNVSTLELGDSALYLCASSPLPQGRYTFGSGTRLTVV.

The J gene is TRBJ2-1, the V gene TRBV19, with 11 positions matching TRBD2. Unmatched junction bases numbered 5, after V lost 6 bases and J lost 4 bases. The CDR3 is 15 amino acids. CDR1 is LNHDA and CDR2 is SQIVND in the germline V gene (reference sequence). Here the CDR3 DNA reads TGTGCCAGTAGCGAATCTAGCGGGAGGTACAATGAGCAGTTCTTC. Translated: CASSESSGRYNEQFF.

V and J are TRBV9 and TRBJ2-1; 7 nucleotides align to TRBD1. The ends lost 0 bases at V and 4 bases at J; junction bases unmatched: 4. This CDR3 has 15 residues. Germline V lookup: CDR1 SGDLS, CDR2 YYNGEE. DNA of the CDR3: TGTGCCAGCAGCGTAGAGGACAGGCTATACAATGAGCAGTTCTTC. Encoded protein: CASSVEDRLYNEQFF.

With regard to this clone: Other nucleotide sequences in the sample specify the same CDR3. J is TRBJ2-7 and V is TRBV5-1; no firm D call. The germline CDR1 and CDR2 sequences are SGHRS and YFSETQ. V was clipped by 3 bases and J by 3 bases, with 7 bases between them. The CDR3 covers 12 residues. The CDR3 loop is CASSSDNYEQYF. DNA of the CDR3: TGCGCCAGCAGCTCCGACAACTACGAGCAGTACTTC. Together with reference TRBV5-1 and TRBJ2-7, the CDR3 gives the full variable domain: KAGVTQTPRYLIKTRGQQVTLSCSPISGHRSVSWYQQTPGQGLQFLFEYFSETQRNKGNFPGRFSGRQFSNSRSEMNVSTLELGDSALYLCASSSDNYEQYFGPGTRLTVT.

This clone was seen only a few times. Other DNA sequences of this sample code for an identical CDR3. The chain is built from TRBV7-3 and TRBJ2-7; 7 bases fit TRBD1. V lost 1 base and J lost 3; bases outside the gene matches: 3. CDR1 SGHTA and CDR2 FQGTGA come from the germline V gene. There are 14 residues in the CDR3. CDR3 DNA: TGTGCCAGCAGCTTAAGCCGGGACAGCTACGAGCAGTACTTC. As protein: CASSLSRDSYEQYF.

This clone occurred a few times. The rearrangement uses TRBV7-2 and TRBJ1-2; unclear D gene. V was cut by 0 bases and J by 8 bases, with 13 bases left in between. The CDR3 contains 14 residues. Germline V gene lookup returns CDR1 SGHTA and CDR2 FQGNSA. CDR3 nucleotides: TGTGCCAGCAGCTTAGCAACACCCGCGGGAGGCTACACCTTC. It is translated as CASSLATPAGGYTF.

CDR3 amino acids: CASSLWTGGMQPQHF. CDR3 nucleotide sequence: TGTGCCAGCAGCTTATGGACAGGGGGAATGCAGCCCCAGCATTTT. The gene calls are TRBV7-2 and TRBJ1-5; 10 positions agree with TRBD1. The junction had 5 bases not matched to a gene; V was cut back by 2 bases and J by 7 bases. CDR1 SGHTA and CDR2 FQGNSA come from the germline V gene. This CDR3 has 15 amino acids.

This clone was recorded a few times. The V call is TRBV6-5, the J call TRBJ2-5, with a possible D match to TRBD1 (5 bases). This CDR3 has 11 amino acids. In germline, CDR1 is MNHEY, CDR2 SVGAGI. Trimming cost V 5 bases and J 5 bases, with 6 bases left between them. The DNA of the CDR3 is TGTGCCAGCAGTAAGGGGGAGACCCAGTACTTC. Protein: CASSKGETQYF.

This clone was found a few times. V is TRBV29-1 and J is TRBJ1-2; TRBD1 agrees at 7 bases. The CDR3 is 14 residues long. Per germline, CDR1 SQVTM and CDR2 ANQGSEA. With 4 bases clipped from V and 5 bases from J, the junction kept 10 bases outside the gene matches. The CDR3 DNA follows: TGCAGCGTTGGCAGGGACAGATCTACTTATGGCTACACCTTC. This codes for CSVGRDRSTYGYTF.

The table lists this clone with a few counts. The chain combines TRBV7-6 with TRBJ1-2; 8 bases line up with TRBD1. Unmatched junction bases numbered 7, after V lost 5 bases and J lost 5 bases. Germline V CDR1 and CDR2: SGHVS, FNYEAQ. The CDR3 sequence is 14 residues long. The CDR3 protein is CASSVDRGTYGYTF. The DNA for the CDR3 is TGTGCCAGCAGCGTCGACAGGGGCACATATGGCTACACCTTC.

This clone was counted only a few times. This chain links TRBV23-1 with TRBJ1-3; 7 bases agree with TRBD1. TRBV23-1 is filed as an ORF, its function uncertain. The junction had 24 bases not matched to a gene; V was cut back by 3 bases and J by 4 bases. The CDR3 totals 21 residues. The CDR3 is CASSHMSPDRPIHHRGNTIYF. CDR3 DNA: TGCGCCAGCAGTCACATGTCCCCGGACAGGCCTATCCATCACCGCGGAAACACCATATATTTT.

This clone has a handful of counts. The CDR3 is CASSFRGLANNEQFF. CDR3 in DNA: TGTGCCAGCAGCTTCCGGGGACTAGCGAACAATGAGCAGTTCTTC. V is TRBV7-2 and J is TRBJ2-1; 10 bases are a match to TRBD2. The CDR3 loop spans 15 amino acids. Germline-derived CDR1 and CDR2 are SGHTA and FQGNSA. With 3 bases clipped from V and 5 bases from J, the junction kept 4 bases outside the gene matches.

This clone was detected only a few times. The chain has TRBV5-1 and TRBJ2-3, with 9 bases lining up with TRBD2. Germline trimming cut 6 bases from V and 5 bases from J; bases unmatched to any gene: 4. The CDR3 has 13 residues. Germline assignment: CDR1 SGHRS and CDR2 YFSETQ. CDR3 nucleotide sequence: TGCGCCAGCACTAGCGGGGTAAAAGATACGCAGTATTTT. Translation gives CASTSGVKDTQYF.

This sequence joins TRBV7-2 and TRBJ2-2; D gene unclear. CDR1 is SGHTA and CDR2 is FQGNSA in the germline V gene. CDR3 size: 15 residues. Trimming cost V 5 bases and J 0 bases, with 10 bases left between them. DNA for the CDR3: TGTGCCAGCAGCGCCCTCCGGGCGAACACCGGGGAGCTGTTTTTT. The encoded protein is CASSALRANTGELFF.

This sequence joins TRBV7-9 and TRBJ1-6, with a possible D match to TRBD1 (5 bases). Trimming shortened V by 5 bases and J by 0 bases, and 14 bases separated the two germline ends. The V gene's germline CDR1 is SEHNR and CDR2 FQNEAQ (reference sequence). This CDR3 is 17 amino acids long. The CDR3 DNA follows: TGTGCCAGCAGCCAAGGGACCGGAAGCTCCTATAATTCACCCCTCCACTTT. Its translation: CASSQGTGSSYNSPLHF.

The chain is built from TRBV14 and TRBJ1-1, with unresolved D. The CDR3 consists of 16 residues. With 3 bases removed from V and 1 base from J, the gap between germline ends came to 15 bases. CDR1 and CDR2 from the germline V gene are SGHDN and FVKESK. CDR3 DNA: TGTGCCAGCAGCCATCATGGGATCACGAAGAACACTGAAGCTTTCTTT. It codes for CASSHHGITKNTEAFF.

This rearrangement joins TRBV7-2 to TRBJ2-3; D call uncertain. CDR1 SGHTA and CDR2 FQGNSA come from the germline V gene. The CDR3 runs 16 residues. V was pared by 1 base and J by 2 bases, with 13 bases between. CDR3: CASSLVAGRYTDTQYF. Here the CDR3 DNA reads TGTGCCAGCAGCTTAGTAGCCGGACGGTACACAGATACGCAGTATTTT.

In its sample, this clone was seen a few times. The chain employs TRBV5-4 and TRBJ2-7; 7 bases line up with TRBD1. Germline loops: CDR1 SGHNT, CDR2 YYREEE (reference sequence). CDR3 size: 14 residues. Unmatched junction bases numbered 7, after V lost 5 bases and J lost 2 bases. CDR3 nucleotides: TGTGCCAGCAGTCCGGGACAGTCTCCCTACGAGCAGTACTTC. It encodes CASSPGQSPYEQYF.

This chain uses TRBV28 with TRBJ1-2; D is unresolved. Germline CDR1 MDHEN, CDR2 SYDVKM. This CDR3 region has 15 residues. Trimming stripped 2 bases from V and 4 bases from J, with 14 bases between. CDR3 sequence reads: CASSLAVEGLYGYTF. In DNA form, the CDR3 reads TGTGCCAGCAGTTTAGCTGTAGAGGGTCTCTATGGCTACACCTTC.

This sequence joins TRBV13 and TRBJ2-3, with 11 bases matching TRBD2. Trimming cost V 6 bases and J 1 base; bases outside gene matches: 9. The length of the CDR3 is 17 residues. Germline V gene sequence: CDR1 PRHDT, CDR2 FYEKMQ (reference sequence). The chain's CDR3 is CASSSGLAVSGTDTQYF. The CDR3 DNA sequence: TGTGCCAGCAGTTCGGGACTAGCGGTTTCAGGCACAGATACGCAGTATTTT.

This sequence joins TRBV7-8 and TRBJ2-2; 8 nucleotides align to TRBD1. With V trimmed by 5 bases and J by 7 bases, 15 bases remained unmatched. Germline-derived CDR1 and CDR2 are SGHVS and FQNEAQ. This CDR3 is 17 amino acids long. CDR3 residues: CASSRGWRQGWIGELFF. CDR3 bases: TGTGCCAGCAGCCGAGGGTGGAGACAGGGGTGGATCGGGGAGCTGTTTTTT. The full variable domain, with the rest looked up from reference TRBV7-8 and TRBJ2-2, is GAGVSQSPRYKVAKRGQDVALRCDPISGHVSLFWYQQALGQGPEFLTYFQNEAQLDKSGLPSDRFFAERPEGSVSTLKIQRTQQEDSAVYLCASSRGWRQGWIGELFFGEGSRLTVL.

In its sample, this clone was seen a few times. V gene TRBV30 combines with J gene TRBJ1-6, with D unresolved. Deletions cut 3 bases from V and 0 bases from J, with 24 bases between. The CDR3 covers 20 residues. Germline CDR1 and CDR2: GTSNPN and SVGIG (reference sequence). CDR3 sequence: CAWRRLTSPTGSSYNSPLHF. The CDR3 nucleotides are TGTGCCTGGAGACGCCTTACTTCACCGACTGGGAGCTCCTATAATTCACCCCTCCACTTT. The complete variable domain, with remaining parts taken from reference TRBV30 and TRBJ1-6, reads SQTIHQWPATLVQPVGSPLSLECTVEGTSNPNLYWYRQAAGRGLQLLFYSVGIGQISSEVPQNLSASRPQDRQFILSSKKLLLSDSGFYLCAWRRLTSPTGSSYNSPLHFGNGTRLTVT.

This chain links TRBV15 with TRBJ1-2, with D perhaps TRBD1 (5 bases). The V end was cut by 3 bases, the J end by 5 bases, with 16 bases between. This CDR3 is 15 amino acids long. CDR1 is LNHNV, CDR2 YYDKDF, per germline (reference sequence). The CDR3 sequence: CATSSGGAGLYGYTF. The CDR3 DNA reads TGTGCCACCAGCAGCGGCGGGGCAGGACTTTATGGCTACACCTTC.

Here the CDR3 DNA reads TGTGCCATCATGGGGGGAGAGACCCAGTACTTC. Translation: CAIMGGETQYF. This rearrangement joins TRBV10-3 to TRBJ2-5; a weak D match, TRBD2 (6 bases). V lost 7 bases, J lost 4 bases, and 7 bases lay in between. This CDR3 region has 11 residues. CDR1 ENHRY and CDR2 SYGVKD come from the germline V gene.

This clone was counted a few times. The V and J genes are TRBV7-3 and TRBJ2-1; 8 bases fit TRBD2. This CDR3 has 18 residues. The ends lost 2 bases at V and 2 bases at J; junction bases unmatched: 11. Germline-derived CDR1 and CDR2 are SGHTA and FQGTGA. The CDR3 is CASSLVGLAGSTYNEQFF. As DNA, the CDR3 is TGTGCCAGCAGCTTAGTGGGGCTAGCGGGTTCCACCTACAATGAGCAGTTCTTC. The entire variable domain, with the rest obtained from reference TRBV7-3 and TRBJ2-1, is as follows: GAGVSQTPSNKVTEKGKYVELRCDPISGHTALYWYRQSLGQGPEFLIYFQGTGAADDSGLPNDRFFAVRPEGSVSTLKIQRTERGDSAVYLCASSLVGLAGSTYNEQFFGPGTRLTVL.

The chain is built from TRBV15 and TRBJ2-3, with D tentatively TRBD2 (5 bases). Germline CDR1 reads LNHNV; CDR2 reads YYDKDF (reference sequence). V was clipped by 0 bases and J by 7 bases, with 17 bases between them. The CDR3 covers 16 residues. CDR3 nucleotide sequence: TGTGCCACCAGCAGAGACTACCTTGCACTCGGGAATACGCAGTATTTT. Translating gives CATSRDYLALGNTQYF.

This clone has ten or more counts. V is TRBV10-3 and J is TRBJ2-7; weak D call: TRBD1 (5 bases). CDR3 length: 14 residues. Between the trimmed V and J ends, which lost 4 bases and 0 bases, there was a span of 10 bases. Germline assignment: CDR1 ENHRY and CDR2 SYGVKD. Here the CDR3 reads CAISGRQSSYEQYF. CDR3 nucleotides: TGTGCCATCAGTGGCAGACAGAGCTCCTACGAGCAGTACTTC.